These T cell receptor beta chains were read from a single sample in a study of blood T cell repertoires in COVID-19. Sequenced by immunoSEQ multiplex PCR; TCRdb stores in-frame clones only, minus some. The table lists about 35,000 clones, approximately 89% of them singletons, with about 40% in the top ten. Sequenced sample: peripheral blood. The receptors derive from a man in his sixties with active or convalescent COVID-19. Each CDR3 is given with its conserved first and last residue. A D gene is named only where the DNA matches it firmly. Part of the rows lack a size; the others show once, few, many or a class for expanded clones.

CDR3 protein: CASSPLGLAGPAGIGELFF; CDR3 DNA: TGTGCCAGCTCACCGCTCGGACTAGCGGGTCCCGCTGGAATCGGGGAGCTGTTTTTT; J gene: TRBJ2-2; V gene: TRBV18; clone size: -; D gene: TRBD2
CDR3 protein: CASSFGISENIQYF; CDR3 DNA: TGTGCCAGTAGTTTCGGGATATCCGAAAACATTCAGTACTTC; J gene: TRBJ2-4; V gene: TRBV19; clone size: -; D gene: -
CDR3 protein: CASSGGTGGVYGYTF; CDR3 DNA: TGTGCCAGCAGCGGTGGGACAGGGGGCGTGTATGGCTACACCTTC; J gene: TRBJ1-2; V gene: TRBV5-6; clone size: -; D gene: TRBD1
CDR3 protein: CASSFRRTNQPQHF; CDR3 DNA: TGTGCCAGCAGTTTCCGACGGACTAATCAGCCCCAGCATTTT; J gene: TRBJ1-5; V gene: TRBV27; clone size: once; D gene: -
CDR3 protein: CASSLAGGGRWSPLHF; CDR3 DNA: TGTGCCAGCAGCTTGGCTGGCGGAGGGCGGTGGTCACCCCTCCACTTT; J gene: TRBJ1-6; V gene: TRBV5-8; clone size: -; D gene: -
CDR3 protein: CATRSGRAGTDTQYF; CDR3 DNA: TGTGCCACTAGGAGCGGGAGGGCAGGCACAGATACGCAGTATTTT; J gene: TRBJ2-3; V gene: TRBV15; clone size: once; D gene: TRBD2
CDR3 protein: CASSAVLDTIRTEAFF; CDR3 DNA: TGTGCCAGCAGTGCTGTACTAGACACAATTCGCACTGAAGCTTTCTTT; J gene: TRBJ1-1; V gene: TRBV21-1; clone size: few; D gene: -
CDR3 protein: CASSVIAGATDTQYF; CDR3 DNA: TGTGCCAGCAGCGTTATTGCGGGAGCGACAGATACGCAGTATTTT; J gene: TRBJ2-3; V gene: TRBV9; clone size: -; D gene: TRBD2
CDR3 protein: CASSVDRTVTTETQYF; CDR3 DNA: TGTGCCAGCAGTGTAGATAGGACAGTGACGACAGAGACCCAGTACTTC; J gene: TRBJ2-5; V gene: TRBV6-1; clone size: -; D gene: -
CDR3 protein: CASSQDSSLAGVYNEQFF; CDR3 DNA: TGCGCCAGCAGCCAAGATTCGTCACTAGCGGGTGTCTACAATGAGCAGTTCTTC; J gene: TRBJ2-1; V gene: TRBV4-3; clone size: -; D gene: TRBD2
CDR3 protein: CASSQETSGRAIYNEQFF; CDR3 DNA: TGCGCCAGCAGCCAGGAGACTAGCGGGAGGGCCATCTACAATGAGCAGTTCTTC; J gene: TRBJ2-1; V gene: TRBV4-1; clone size: -; D gene: TRBD2
CDR3 protein: CASSHKRGSYNEQFF; CDR3 DNA: TGTGCCAGCAGTCATAAGCGGGGCAGCTACAATGAGCAGTTCTTC; J gene: TRBJ2-1; V gene: TRBV6-5; clone size: once; D gene: TRBD2
CDR3 protein: CASSLPGQQNSPLHF; CDR3 DNA: TGTGCCAGCAGCCTACCGGGACAGCAAAATTCACCCCTCCACTTT; J gene: TRBJ1-6; V gene: TRBV4-2; clone size: -; D gene: TRBD1
CDR3 protein: CAYTGQQLYGYTF; CDR3 DNA: TGTGCCTATACGGGACAGCAACTCTATGGCTACACCTTC; J gene: TRBJ1-2; V gene: TRBV30; clone size: -; D gene: TRBD1
CDR3 protein: CASSQDRRWARIMATNEKLFF; CDR3 DNA: TGTGCCAGCAGCCAAGATCGACGTTGGGCACGCATCATGGCAACTAATGAAAAACTGTTTTTT; J gene: TRBJ1-4; V gene: TRBV3-1/TRBV3-2; clone size: few; D gene: -
CDR3 protein: CASSSNRGDTIYF; CDR3 DNA: TGTGCCAGCAGCTCTAACAGGGGGGACACCATATATTTT; J gene: TRBJ1-3; V gene: TRBV7-2; clone size: -; D gene: TRBD1
CDR3 protein: CASSQDYRRVEKLFF; CDR3 DNA: TGCGCCAGCAGCCAAGATTACCGGCGGGTCGAAAAACTGTTTTTT; J gene: TRBJ1-4; V gene: TRBV4-1; clone size: -; D gene: -
CDR3 protein: CASSPPPGQRIYGYTF; CDR3 DNA: TGTGCCAGCTCACCTCCCCCGGGACAGCGTATCTATGGCTACACCTTC; J gene: TRBJ1-2; V gene: TRBV18; clone size: -; D gene: TRBD1
CDR3 protein: CASSIRGQGETQYF; CDR3 DNA: TGTGCCAGTAGTATTAGGGGACAGGGAGAGACCCAGTACTTC; J gene: TRBJ2-5; V gene: TRBV19; clone size: -; D gene: TRBD1
CDR3 protein: CASSAFASDTQYF; CDR3 DNA: TGTGCCAGTAGTGCTTTCGCTAGTGATACGCAGTATTTT; J gene: TRBJ2-3; V gene: TRBV19; clone size: -; D gene: -
CDR3 protein: CASNRDRVDYGYTF; CDR3 DNA: TGTGCCAGCAACCGGGACAGGGTTGACTATGGCTACACCTTC; J gene: TRBJ1-2; V gene: TRBV2; clone size: -; D gene: TRBD1
CDR3 protein: CASRPQTGAGYGYTF; CDR3 DNA: TGTGCCAGCAGGCCGCAAACAGGGGCCGGATACGGCTACACCTTC; J gene: TRBJ1-2; V gene: TRBV28; clone size: -; D gene: TRBD1
CDR3 protein: CASSYRGPEKLFF; CDR3 DNA: TGTGCCAGCAGCTACAGGGGGCCTGAAAAACTGTTTTTT; J gene: TRBJ1-4; V gene: TRBV11-2; clone size: -; D gene: TRBD1
CDR3 protein: CASSPSRELYGYTF; CDR3 DNA: TGTGCCAGCAGCCCATCCCGGGAACTCTATGGCTACACCTTC; J gene: TRBJ1-2; V gene: TRBV13; clone size: -; D gene: -
CDR3 protein: CASSLNRLAGVITGELFF; CDR3 DNA: TGTGCCAGCAGCTTAAACAGACTAGCGGGAGTAATAACCGGGGAGCTGTTTTTT; J gene: TRBJ2-2; V gene: TRBV5-4; clone size: -; D gene: TRBD2
CDR3 protein: CASSLRDGAVVGTGSQGTQYF; CDR3 DNA: TGTGCCAGCAGCTTAAGGGATGGCGCGGTAGTTGGCACCGGGAGTCAGGGAACGCAGTATTTT; J gene: TRBJ2-3; V gene: TRBV7-6; clone size: -; D gene: -
CDR3 protein: CASGTGANEKLFF; CDR3 DNA: TGTGCCAGCGGGACAGGGGCCAATGAAAAACTGTTTTTT; J gene: TRBJ1-4; V gene: TRBV5-4; clone size: -; D gene: TRBD1
CDR3 protein: CASSLGLTGTDTQYF; CDR3 DNA: TGTGCCAGCAGTTTGGGACTCACGGGCACAGATACGCAGTATTTT; J gene: TRBJ2-3; V gene: TRBV28; clone size: -; D gene: -
CDR3 protein: CASSQVEARGNQPQHF; CDR3 DNA: TGCGCCAGCAGCCAAGTTGAGGCCCGGGGGAATCAGCCCCAGCATTTT; J gene: TRBJ1-5; V gene: TRBV4-1; clone size: -; D gene: -
CDR3 protein: CASSPYRSWAEAFF; CDR3 DNA: TGTGCCAGCTCACCATACCGCTCCTGGGCGGAAGCTTTCTTT; J gene: TRBJ1-1; V gene: TRBV18; clone size: -; D gene: -
CDR3 protein: CAISERQGFTEAFF; CDR3 DNA: TGTGCCATCAGTGAAAGACAGGGGTTCACTGAAGCTTTCTTT; J gene: TRBJ1-1; V gene: TRBV10-3; clone size: -; D gene: TRBD1
CDR3 protein: CASSQDRATQYF; CDR3 DNA: TGCGCCAGCAGCCAAGATCGCGCTACGCAGTATTTT; J gene: TRBJ2-3; V gene: TRBV4-1; clone size: -; D gene: -
CDR3 protein: CASSPSGADTQYF; CDR3 DNA: TGTGCCAGCAGCCCATCGGGGGCAGATACGCAGTATTTT; J gene: TRBJ2-3; V gene: TRBV5-6; clone size: -; D gene: -
CDR3 protein: CASSEVQTDTQYF; CDR3 DNA: TGTGCCAGCAGTGAAGTGCAGACAGATACGCAGTATTTT; J gene: TRBJ2-3; V gene: TRBV2; clone size: -; D gene: -
CDR3 protein: CASSLGPNSPLHF; CDR3 DNA: TGCGCCAGCAGTTTGGGGCCAAATTCACCCCTCCACTTT; J gene: TRBJ1-6; V gene: TRBV10-1; clone size: -; D gene: -
CDR3 protein: CASSLLQGSDTQYF; CDR3 DNA: TGTGCCAGCAGTTTACTGCAGGGATCAGATACGCAGTATTTT; J gene: TRBJ2-3; V gene: TRBV28; clone size: -; D gene: -
CDR3 protein: CASSQDAQGGQPQHF; CDR3 DNA: TGCGCCAGCAGCCAAGATGCACAAGGGGGTCAGCCCCAGCATTTT; J gene: TRBJ1-5; V gene: TRBV4-1; clone size: -; D gene: -
CDR3 protein: CASGTSGGIDEQFF; CDR3 DNA: TGCGCCAGCGGGACTAGCGGGGGTATAGATGAGCAGTTCTTC; J gene: TRBJ2-1; V gene: TRBV5-1; clone size: once; D gene: TRBD2
CDR3 protein: CATSLGANEKLFF; CDR3 DNA: TGTGCCACCAGTCTGGGAGCTAATGAAAAACTGTTTTTT; J gene: TRBJ1-4; V gene: TRBV24-1; clone size: -; D gene: -
CDR3 protein: CASKLAGGGQTQYF; CDR3 DNA: TGTGCCAGCAAACTAGCGGGGGGAGGTCAGACCCAGTACTTC; J gene: TRBJ2-5; V gene: TRBV6-5; clone size: -; D gene: TRBD2
CDR3 protein: CASSSTAGDYGYTF; CDR3 DNA: TGCGCCAGCAGCTCTACAGCAGGGGACTATGGCTACACCTTC; J gene: TRBJ1-2; V gene: TRBV5-1; clone size: -; D gene: -
CDR3 protein: CASSQGHWETQYF; CDR3 DNA: TGTGCCAGCAGTCAGGGTCATTGGGAGACCCAGTACTTC; J gene: TRBJ2-5; V gene: TRBV2; clone size: -; D gene: -
CDR3 protein: CASSPLEAGDETQYF; CDR3 DNA: TGTGCCAGCAGCCCTTTAGAAGCGGGGGATGAGACCCAGTACTTC; J gene: TRBJ2-5; V gene: TRBV28; clone size: -; D gene: TRBD2
CDR3 protein: CASSEQAGPVGYTF; CDR3 DNA: TGTGCCAGCAGTGAACAGGCGGGCCCCGTCGGCTACACCTTC; J gene: TRBJ1-2; V gene: TRBV6-1; clone size: -; D gene: -
CDR3 protein: CASSHPLEGNTEAFF; CDR3 DNA: TGTGCCAGCAGTCACCCCCTCGAGGGAAACACTGAAGCTTTCTTT; J gene: TRBJ1-1; V gene: TRBV6-6; clone size: few; D gene: -